This T cell receptor beta chain was identified in a study of Tregs in tolerant kidney transplant recipients. Study-wide results and limits: Tolerant patients' donor-specific Tregs expanded beyond overall Tregs, suggesting antigen-driven growth. For some patients, primers changed over time, blocking nucleotide-level comparison.

The table came from immunoSEQ multiplex PCR; TCRdb's copy has only in-frame clones and leaves some out. This sample's table has roughly 32,000 clones. As to this clone: Its antigen remains unidentified. The read comes to an end 3 residues before the CDR3 does, leaving the germline J gene to fill in the end.

Trimming took 1 base from V and 5 from J, leaving 11 bases between them. Germline V gives CDR1 SEHNR, CDR2 FQNEAQ (reference sequence). The CDR3 totals 14 residues. Unstimulated regulatory T cells (CD4+CD25+CD127-), CD4+CD25- non-regulatory cells, CD4 and CD8 cells were FACS-sorted from thawed PBMCs. The sample consisted of CD8+ T cells from blood, taken before the transplant. V is TRBV7-9 and J is TRBJ1-2; no clear D. This receptor was taken from a human donor who received a combined kidney and bone marrow transplant. The CDR3 spells CASSLGGAGYGYTF. CDR3 bases read: TGTGCCAGCAGCTTAGGTGGTGCCGGGTATGGC.